Described below is a single T cell receptor beta chain sequence and its context. Its specificity is not known. This specimen comes from a study of Ad26.COV2.S vaccination and SARS-CoV-2 variants. Produced via immunoSEQ multiplex PCR; TCRdb's table is partial and in-frame only. Of about 350,000 clones listed, around 88% were seen once; the top ten hold over 8.5%. Findings of the study overall: Once vaccination had occurred, spike-specific CD8+ and CD4+ T cell responses reportedly showed substantial breadth. Spike-specific TCR breadth ran higher among vaccine recipients than placebo recipients.

Treatment reported: about 20 received Ad26.COV2.S at low or high dose, single or two shots; about five received placebo; per-sample allocation not given. The study sampled participants on day 63 after the first vaccine or placebo injection. The TCR comes from a person aged 18 to 65 who received the Ad26.COV2.S COVID-19 vaccine or a placebo. Sequenced material: peripheral blood, taken in a trial of Ad26.COV2.S vaccine versus placebo.

CDR3 sequence reads: CASSLWTRDYDEQYF. Here the CDR3 DNA reads TGTGCCAGCAGCTTATGGACGCGGGACTACGACGAGCAGTACTTC. This sequence joins TRBV7-9 and TRBJ2-7, with TRBD2 matching 7 bases. The junction had 9 bases not matched to a gene; V was cut back by 2 bases and J by 5 bases. Germline loops: CDR1 SEHNR, CDR2 FQNEAQ (reference sequence). This CDR3 comprises 15 residues.